One and the same sample provided the 16 T cell receptor beta chains below, sequenced in a study of OX40 agonist ivuxolimab in advanced cancers. Produced via immunoSEQ multiplex PCR; TCRdb's table is partial and in-frame only. The sample records about 99,000 clones, about 96% being singletons. Sequenced here: CD4+ or CD8+ T cells sorted from blood, sampled in a trial of the OX40 agonist ivuxolimab. The origin of the receptors is an adult with an advanced solid tumor such as melanoma, head and neck, liver or kidney cancer.

The V and J genes are TRBV7-2 and TRBJ2-7; D is unclear. Germline lookup yields CDR1 SGHTA and CDR2 FQGNSA. The germline V and J ends were trimmed by 4 bases and 2 bases, with 6 bases remaining between them. The CDR3 is 12 amino acids. The CDR3 loop is CASSSDAYEQYF. CDR3 DNA: TGTGCCAGCAGCTCTGACGCCTACGAGCAGTACTTC.

V and J are TRBV20-1 and TRBJ1-2, with D hard to call. CDR1 and CDR2 from the germline V gene are DFQATT and SNEGSKA (reference sequence). The CDR3 runs 8 residues. CDR3 loop: CRVNGYTF. For the CDR3, the DNA is TGCAGAGTGAACGGCTACACCTTC.

The chain carries TRBV4-1 and TRBJ2-1; D possibly corresponds to TRBD1 (5 bases). From germline, CDR1 is MGHRA and CDR2 YSYEKL. The CDR3 loop spans 15 amino acids. V was trimmed by 4 bases and J by 2 bases, leaving 12 bases between them. The CDR3 bases are TGCGCCAGCAGCCGGGGCGAATTCACCTACAATGAGCAGTTCTTC. Protein product: CASSRGEFTYNEQFF.

The V call is TRBV5-6, the J call TRBJ1-2; 11 bases are a match to TRBD1. Germline V gene lookup returns CDR1 SGHDT and CDR2 YYEEEE. V trimming: 4 bases; J trimming: 8 bases; junction bases outside the gene matches: 13. The CDR3 has 16 residues. CDR3 region: CASSMTPGQGVDGYTF. As DNA, the CDR3 is TGTGCCAGCAGCATGACACCGGGACAGGGGGTAGACGGCTACACCTTC.

The gene calls are TRBV16 and TRBJ1-6; D not resolved. Trimming took 0 bases from V and 10 from J, leaving 13 bases between them. The germline CDR1 and CDR2 sequences are KGHSY and FQNENV. The CDR3 is 15 residues long. Written as DNA, the CDR3 is TGTGCCAGCAGCCAATCGCGCGGGTTTAACTCACCCCTCCACTTT. The encoded protein is CASSQSRGFNSPLHF.

This sequence joins TRBV2 and TRBJ1-2, with D maybe TRBD1 (6 bases). Germline CDR1 is SNHLY and CDR2 is FYNNEI. The V end was cut by 2 bases, the J end by 13 bases, with 20 bases between. This CDR3 is 14 amino acids long. The CDR3 DNA reads as TGTGCCAGCAGTGAAACCTCAGGGACAAAGGGGATCACCTTC. Encoded protein: CASSETSGTKGITF.

For the CDR3, the DNA is TGTGCCAGCAGTTACCTAGGGGCGGACGGCACTGAAGCTTTCTTT. Translation gives CASSYLGADGTEAFF. The rearrangement links TRBV6-6 to TRBJ1-1; possibly TRBD1 for D (5 bases). The germline CDR1 and CDR2 sequences are MNHNY and SVGAGI (reference sequence). Trimming removed 2 bases at V and 4 bases at J, with 14 bases between. The CDR3 is 15 amino acids.

This chain links TRBV6-1 with TRBJ2-5; weak D call: TRBD1 (5 bases). The CDR3 is 19 amino acids. Trimming stripped 4 bases from V and 0 bases from J, with 24 bases between. In germline, CDR1 is MNHNS, CDR2 SASEGT. The CDR3 region is CASSVAADSRPTYQETQYF. The CDR3 DNA reads as TGTGCCAGCAGTGTTGCAGCCGACAGCCGCCCCACGTACCAAGAGACCCAGTACTTC.

In its sample, this clone was seen once. The chain employs TRBV5-1 and TRBJ2-1, with a possible D match to TRBD1 (6 bases). Germline values: CDR1 SGHRS, CDR2 YFSETQ. V dropped 4 bases and J dropped 3 bases, with 11 bases sitting between them. The CDR3 has 14 residues. The CDR3 protein is CASSQKTGYNEQFF. DNA of the CDR3: TGCGCCAGCAGCCAAAAGACAGGCTACAATGAGCAGTTCTTC.

This chain uses TRBV4-1 with TRBJ1-2, with D unclear. The CDR3 sequence is 15 residues long. Germline CDR1 MGHRA, CDR2 YSYEKL. V lost 3 bases and J lost 4, with 15 bases in between. The CDR3 protein is CASSHPGLEAYGYTF. As DNA, the CDR3 is TGCGCCAGCAGCCATCCCGGCCTCGAGGCCTATGGCTACACCTTC.

This chain connects TRBV5-1 to TRBJ1-2; tentative D call: TRBD1 (6 bases). CDR1 is SGHRS and CDR2 is YFSETQ in the germline V gene. V was trimmed by 0 bases and J by 2 bases, leaving 14 bases between them. This CDR3 has 16 amino acids. Here the CDR3 reads CASSLEPGTINYGYTF. The DNA of the CDR3 is TGCGCCAGCAGCTTGGAGCCCGGGACAATCAACTATGGCTACACCTTC.

The genes are TRBV19 and TRBJ2-7; 9 nucleotides agree with TRBD1. This CDR3 contains 14 residues. Trimming cost V 2 bases and J 3 bases; bases outside gene matches: 2. Germline V gene lookup returns CDR1 LNHDA and CDR2 SQIVND (reference sequence). DNA for the CDR3: TGTGCCAGTAGTATACGACAGGGGGACTACGAGCAGTACTTC. The encoded protein is CASSIRQGDYEQYF.

V is TRBV5-5 and J is TRBJ2-2; no reliable D call. The CDR3 has 14 residues. Trimming took 0 bases from V and 5 from J, leaving 8 bases between them. Germline loops: CDR1 SGHKS, CDR2 YYEKEE (reference sequence). CDR3 protein: CASSLDVATGELFF. For the CDR3, the DNA is TGTGCCAGCAGCTTGGATGTGGCTACCGGGGAGCTGTTTTTT.

The chain couples TRBV25-1 to TRBJ1-6; D unclear. This CDR3 is built from 13 residues. The V gene's germline CDR1 is MGHDK and CDR2 SYGVNS. The V gene lost 4 bases and the J gene lost 7 bases, with 8 bases spanning the gap. The CDR3 DNA reads as TGTGCCAGCAGTGTAAATTCGAATTCACCCCTCCACTTT. It translates to CASSVNSNSPLHF.

This chain uses TRBV7-6 with TRBJ2-7; the D gene is possibly TRBD1 (6 bases). The V end lost 4 bases, the J end lost 0 bases, and 7 bases lay between the germline ends. Germline CDR1 is SGHVS and CDR2 is FNYEAQ. The CDR3 has 13 residues. The CDR3: CASSSGVSYEQYF. The DNA of the CDR3 is TGTGCCAGCAGCTCAGGGGTCTCCTACGAGCAGTACTTC. Supplemented by reference TRBV7-6 and TRBJ2-7, the full variable domain reads GAGVSQSPRYKVTKRGQDVALRCDPISGHVSLYWYRQALGQGPEFLTYFNYEAQQDKSGLPNDRFSAERPEGSISTLTIQRTEQRDSAMYRCASSSGVSYEQYFGPGTRLTVT.

This chain connects TRBV9 to TRBJ2-3, with 7 bases that match TRBD1. The CDR3 is 18 amino acids. The V and J ends lost 2 bases and 3 bases, in that order; junction bases with no gene match: 15. Germline V CDR1 and CDR2: SGDLS, YYNGEE. CDR3 in amino acids: CASSVNPRDSEFTDTQYF. The DNA of the CDR3 is TGTGCCAGCAGCGTCAACCCCCGGGACAGCGAGTTTACAGATACGCAGTATTTT. The whole variable domain, filled in from reference TRBV9 and TRBJ2-3, reads DSGVTQTPKHLITATGQRVTLRCSPRSGDLSVYWYQQSLDQGLQFLIQYYNGEERAKGNILERFSAQQFPDLHSELNLSSLELGDSALYFCASSVNPRDSEFTDTQYFGPGTRLTVL.